This TCR beta chain stems from a study of blood T cell repertoires in COVID-19. Across the whole study: Acute and convalescent COVID-19 samples came from the United States, Italy and Spain. The cDNA or gDNA used as material had been derived from T cells, B-cell-depleted T cells, or PBMCs.

Germline V gene sequence: CDR1 LGHDT, CDR2 YNNKEL (reference sequence). V was clipped by 4 bases and J by 0 bases, with 10 bases between them. The CDR3 covers 16 residues. Data came from immunoSEQ multiplex PCR; TCRdb stores just in-frame clones and leaves some out. Of approximately 220,000 clones listed, 85% to 90% are singletons. Participants, roughly 18 to 90 years old, spanned under 25 US areas. Cohorts were determined from participant-reported clinical history. Material for sequencing was PBMCs or T cells enriched from blood (not recorded which). This sequence was found in a woman in her twenties or thirties with acute COVID-19. V usage is TRBV3-1 (or the pseudogene TRBV3-2) and J usage is TRBJ1-6; D call uncertain. CDR3 loop: CASSLGSSSYNSPLHF. The CDR3 DNA follows: TGTGCCAGCAGCCTGGGGAGCAGCTCCTATAATTCACCCCTCCACTTT.